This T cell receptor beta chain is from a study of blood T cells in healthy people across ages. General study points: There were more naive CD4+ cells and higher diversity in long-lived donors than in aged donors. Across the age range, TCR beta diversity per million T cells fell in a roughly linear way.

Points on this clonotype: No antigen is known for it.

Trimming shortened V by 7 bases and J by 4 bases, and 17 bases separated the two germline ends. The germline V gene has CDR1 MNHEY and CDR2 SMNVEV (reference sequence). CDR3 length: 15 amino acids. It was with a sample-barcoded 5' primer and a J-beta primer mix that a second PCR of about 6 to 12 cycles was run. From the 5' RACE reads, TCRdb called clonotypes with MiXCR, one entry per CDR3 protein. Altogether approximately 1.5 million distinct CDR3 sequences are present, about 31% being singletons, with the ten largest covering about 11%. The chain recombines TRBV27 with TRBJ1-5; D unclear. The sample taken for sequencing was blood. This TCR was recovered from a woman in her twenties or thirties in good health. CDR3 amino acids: CASTYKPRGNQPQHF. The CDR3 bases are TGTGCCAGCACCTATAAACCTCGCGGGAATCAGCCCCAGCATTTT.